This T cell receptor beta chain was identified during a study of PD-1 blockade in classical Hodgkin lymphoma (dated by TCRdb to the early 2020s). Concerning the study at large: Nivolumab dosing was 3 mg/kg intravenously every 2 weeks, continuing until either disease progression or unacceptable toxicity. The study used TCR beta sequencing and CyTOF to define a peripheral blood immune signature of response to PD-1 blockade in classical Hodgkin lymphoma.

The time point label on this specimen signifies: cycle 4 day 1 (C4D1), after about 6 weeks of nivolumab. Relapse after autologous stem cell transplantation had occurred in all trial patients, and cohorts A, B and C were distinguished by prior brentuximab vedotin exposure. The trial cohort comprised around 60 patients with relapsed/refractory classical Hodgkin lymphoma whose best overall responses were complete response, partial response or progressive disease. In the multi-cohort phase II CheckMate 205 trial, trial patients received single-agent nivolumab. An independent review committee assessed best overall response by applying the 2007 International Working Group response criteria. PBMCs from the trial were collected at three points: immediately before nivolumab initiation (C1D1), and during therapy at cycle 2 day 1 and cycle 4 day 1. Peripheral blood was collected in 8 mL Vacutainer Cell Preparation Tubes, from which PBMCs were isolated by centrifugation and then cryopreserved.

From cysteine to phenylalanine, the CDR3 is 16 amino acids long. The sequence is cut down to CDR3 DNA, 48 bases in frame from base 1. From a lookup of the germline V gene, CDR1 and CDR2 are MNHNS and SASEGT. Here V drops 0 bases and J drops 4 bases, and the junction holds 8 bases not matched to any gene. What the study reported, not specific to this receptor: CD4+ but not CD8+ TCR diversity rose significantly by C4D1 (p=0.0027 vs p=0.16), most apparent in complete responders (p=0.02). Baseline TCR diversity was reported as lower in newly diagnosed patients than in healthy donors, and lower still in relapsed/refractory patients. Among trial patients, those achieving complete response had baseline diversity similar to that of newly diagnosed patients, while diversity was significantly lower in partial responders and progressors. Lower diversity was observed in patients in whom nivolumab was started less than 1 year after ASCT, and these patients were excluded from later analyses so that confounding by immune reconstitution would be avoided. Only a single clinical trial cohort was studied, and what caused the repertoire differences, possibly disease activity or prior therapy, remained undefined.

The Qiagen DNeasy kit was used to extract genomic DNA from unsorted PBMCs and from the negatively selected CD4+ and CD8+ fractions. TCR beta CDR3 regions were subjected to amplification by immunoSEQ multiplex PCR with primers that anneal to V and J segments. A synthetic immune receptor repertoire was used to minimize amplification bias, and any residual bias was removed computationally once sequencing was done. Per the original workflow: Repertoire diversity was quantified as the Shannon entropy index using custom Python scripts. Unsorted, CD4+ and CD8+ repertoires were examined separately, except in combined analyses, for which CD4+ and CD8+ sequences were merged in silico. A clone counted as expanded when the clone's frequency after treatment rose at least 2-fold relative to C1D1, and clones undetected at baseline were given a pseudocount of 0.5. Clones with 0 or 1 copy at C1D1 were defined as singleton clones, while clones with 2 or more copies were defined as non-singleton clones. Clones expanded in unsorted samples were assigned a CD4+, CD8+ or unknown annotation through matching of protein sequences in sorted samples from the same patient. Diversity changes from C1D1 to C4D1 were tested in paired samples using Wilcoxon tests. Held by TCRdb, this immuneACCESS table contains in-frame sequences only and omits some clones. Under half of the omission traces to an unresolved V gene where checked; the cause of the rest is unknown. The V and J calls and clone size are taken from that table; D and trimming were inferred from the DNA. The sample table lists under 20,000 clones, 76% of them with a count of one. Around two fifths of the sample belongs to the ten largest clones.

About this clone: The target of this receptor is not known. No quality values exist for individual bases; no much larger clone is one base distant.

The TCR comes from a human donor with classical Hodgkin lymphoma. Recombination joined TRBV6-1 with TRBJ1-2; 7 of the junction bases match TRBD1. The sample consisted of peripheral blood mononuclear cells (PBMCs), taken before the fourth cycle of nivolumab. The DNA sequence follows: TGTGCCAGCAGTGAAGCGCTTCAGGGGACAGTCTATGGCTACACCTTC. Its protein product is CASSEALQGTVYGYTF.